These T cell receptor beta chains were read from a single sample in a study of T cell responses to AZD1222 COVID-19 vaccine. Only in-frame clones appear in the TCRdb table, and some are missing; sequencing was by immunoSEQ multiplex PCR. The sample carries about 56,000 clones, 75% to 90% recorded once. This material consisted of peripheral blood, taken on day 0 of AZD1222 vaccination. These receptors were taken from an adult in good health. Each CDR3 is given with its conserved first and last residue. Each record gives: CDR3 protein, CDR3 DNA, V gene, clone size, D gene, J gene. A D gene is named only where the DNA matches it firmly. Not every row has a clone size; where given, it reads once, few, many or a size class.

CDR3: CASSFTGRTSTDTQYF; DNA: TGTGCCAGCAGCTTCACGGGACGCACCAGCACAGATACGCAGTATTTT; V: TRBV7-2; size: NA; D: NA; J: TRBJ2-3
CDR3: CASSPAGRTAGNTIYF; DNA: TGCGCCAGCAGCCCAGCTGGACGGACCGCTGGAAACACCATATATTTT; V: TRBV4-1; size: NA; D: NA; J: TRBJ1-3
CDR3: CASSLAGTHNTGELFF; DNA: TGCGCCAGCAGCTTGGCCGGGACCCATAACACCGGGGAGCTGTTTTTT; V: TRBV5-1; size: NA; D: NA; J: TRBJ2-2
CDR3: CASSTQVDTQYF; DNA: TGTGCCAGCAGCACCCAAGTAGATACGCAGTATTTT; V: TRBV11-2; size: NA; D: NA; J: TRBJ2-3
CDR3: CASSLALGVGYTF; DNA: TGTGCCAGCAGTTTAGCGTTGGGGGTCGGCTACACCTTC; V: TRBV28; size: few; D: NA; J: TRBJ1-2
CDR3: CASSLPASGGVIGELFF; DNA: TGTGCCAGCAGCCTCCCCGCTAGCGGGGGGGTAATCGGGGAGCTGTTTTTT; V: TRBV7-3; size: NA; D: TRBD2; J: TRBJ2-2
CDR3: CAWRPGLRGGETQYF; DNA: TGTGCCTGGAGACCGGGACTAAGGGGGGGAGAGACCCAGTACTTC; V: TRBV30; size: NA; D: NA; J: TRBJ2-5
CDR3: CASSLGQGGQPQHF; DNA: TGTGCCAGCAGCTTGGGACAGGGGGGCCAGCCCCAGCATTTT; V: TRBV7-2; size: NA; D: TRBD1; J: TRBJ1-5
CDR3: CSARGGQAIYF; DNA: TGCAGTGCTCGAGGAGGTCAGGCCATATATTTT; V: TRBV20-1; size: NA; D: NA; J: TRBJ1-3
CDR3: CASSQVASEQYF; DNA: TGTGCCAGCAGCCAAGTGGCCTCCGAGCAGTACTTC; V: TRBV3-1/TRBV3-2; size: few; D: NA; J: TRBJ2-7
CDR3: CASRTGNSPLHF; DNA: TGTGCCAGTAGGACAGGGAATTCACCCCTCCACTTT; V: TRBV6-5; size: once; D: TRBD1; J: TRBJ1-6
CDR3: CASTVRTGYNEQFF; DNA: TGTGCCAGCACGGTCCGGACAGGGTACAATGAGCAGTTCTTC; V: TRBV2; size: NA; D: TRBD1; J: TRBJ2-1